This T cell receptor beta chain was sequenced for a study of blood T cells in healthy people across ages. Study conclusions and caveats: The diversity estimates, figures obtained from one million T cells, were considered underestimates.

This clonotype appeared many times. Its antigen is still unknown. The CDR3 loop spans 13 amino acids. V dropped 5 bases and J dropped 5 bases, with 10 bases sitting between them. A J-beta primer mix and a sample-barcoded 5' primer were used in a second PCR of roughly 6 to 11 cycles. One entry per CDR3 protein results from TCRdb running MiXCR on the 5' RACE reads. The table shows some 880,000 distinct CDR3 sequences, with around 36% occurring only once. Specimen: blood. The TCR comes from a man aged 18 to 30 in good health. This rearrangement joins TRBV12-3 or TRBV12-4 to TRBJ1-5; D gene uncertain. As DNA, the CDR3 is TGTGCCAGCAGTGACACGCAGTATCAGCCCCAGCATTTT. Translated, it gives CASSDTQYQPQHF.